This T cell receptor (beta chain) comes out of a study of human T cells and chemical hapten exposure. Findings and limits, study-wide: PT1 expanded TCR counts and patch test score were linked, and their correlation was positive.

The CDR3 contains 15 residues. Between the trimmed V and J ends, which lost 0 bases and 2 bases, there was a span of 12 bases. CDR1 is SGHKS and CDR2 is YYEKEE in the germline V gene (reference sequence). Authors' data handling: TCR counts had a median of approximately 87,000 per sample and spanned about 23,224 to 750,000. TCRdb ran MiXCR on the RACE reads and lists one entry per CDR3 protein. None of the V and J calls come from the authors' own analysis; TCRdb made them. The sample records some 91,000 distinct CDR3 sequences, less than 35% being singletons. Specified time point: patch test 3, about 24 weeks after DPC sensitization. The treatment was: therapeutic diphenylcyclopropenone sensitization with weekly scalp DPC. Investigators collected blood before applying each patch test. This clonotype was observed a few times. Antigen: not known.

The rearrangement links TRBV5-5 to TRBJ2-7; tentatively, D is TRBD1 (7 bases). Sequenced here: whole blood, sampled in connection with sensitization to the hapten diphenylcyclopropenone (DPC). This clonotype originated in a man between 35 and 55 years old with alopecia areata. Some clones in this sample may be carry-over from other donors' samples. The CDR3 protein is CASSLVQGEAYEQYF. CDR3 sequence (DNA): TGTGCCAGCAGCTTGGTTCAGGGGGAGGCCTACGAGCAGTACTTC.